Described below is a single T cell receptor (beta chain) sequence and its context. Residents of about two dozen US areas, aged about 18 to 89 years, made up the participants. This sample is part of a study of blood T cell repertoires in COVID-19. Sequencing used immunoSEQ multiplex PCR; TCRdb keeps in-frame clones, though not all of them. The repertoire holds about 310,000 clones, with around 91% as singletons. Germline lookup yields CDR1 WSHSY and CDR2 SAAADI. Germline trimming cut 3 bases from V and 0 bases from J; bases unmatched to any gene: 3. The CDR3 is made up of 16 amino acids. Sample: PBMCs or T cells enriched from blood (not recorded which). This clonotype was sampled from a woman between 18 and 30 years old with acute COVID-19. The V gene is TRBV10-2, the J gene TRBJ2-5, with TRBD2 matching over 11 bases. The CDR3 reads CASSDAGLADQETQYF. In DNA, the CDR3 is TGCGCCAGCAGTGATGCGGGACTAGCGGACCAAGAGACCCAGTACTTC.